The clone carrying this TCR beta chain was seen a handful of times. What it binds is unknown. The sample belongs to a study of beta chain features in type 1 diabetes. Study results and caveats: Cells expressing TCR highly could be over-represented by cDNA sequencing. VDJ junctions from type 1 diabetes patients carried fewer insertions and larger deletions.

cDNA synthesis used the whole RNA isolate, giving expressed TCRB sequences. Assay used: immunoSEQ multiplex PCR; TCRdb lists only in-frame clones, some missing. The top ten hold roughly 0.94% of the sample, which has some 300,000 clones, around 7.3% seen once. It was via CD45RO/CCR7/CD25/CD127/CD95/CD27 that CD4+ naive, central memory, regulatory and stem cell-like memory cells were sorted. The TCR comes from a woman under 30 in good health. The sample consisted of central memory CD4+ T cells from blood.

Here the CDR3 reads CASSIGASFATNEKLFF. CDR3 nucleotide sequence: TGTGCCAGCAGCATAGGGGCATCCTTCGCAACTAATGAAAAACTGTTTTTT. V is TRBV5-5 and J is TRBJ1-4; possibly TRBD1 for D (5 bases). With 4 bases removed from V and 0 bases from J, the gap between germline ends came to 16 bases. Germline V gene data show CDR1 as SGHKS and CDR2 as YYEKEE (reference sequence). CDR3 length equals 17 residues.